The rows below give T cell receptor beta chains drawn from one sample of a study of patients and donors after allogeneic stem cell transplantation. TCRdb ran MiXCR on the RT-PCR reads and lists one entry per CDR3 protein. The sample holds about 57,000 distinct CDR3 sequences, about an eighth seen once. The sequenced sample consisted of blood, either unsorted or a sorted T cell fraction (not recorded which). All receptors derive from a human donor who was either an allogeneic HSCT recipient or a stem cell or donor lymphocyte infusion donor (not recorded which). It is not recorded whose cells these are; they may come from a transplant donor. Each CDR3 is given with its conserved first and last residue. The D gene is left open where the match is weak. Size is stated for part of the rows, as once, few or many counts, or as a class when the clone is expanded.

d_gene,abundance,v_gene,j_gene,CDR3nt,CDR3aa
NA,NA,TRBV7-3,TRBJ2-2,TGTGCCAGCAGCTTTGGAGCGAACACCGGGGAGCTGTTTTTT,CASSFGANTGELFF
TRBD2,few,TRBV27,TRBJ2-2,TGTGCCAGCAGTTTATCGAACCTAGCGGGGCGGAACGGGGAGCTGTTTTTT,CASSLSNLAGRNGELFF
TRBD2,NA,TRBV7-6,TRBJ2-1,TGTGCCAGCAGCTCCGGGACTAGCGGTTATAATGAGCAGTTCTTC,CASSSGTSGYNEQFF
TRBD1,NA,TRBV12-3/TRBV12-4,TRBJ2-2,TGTGCCAGCAGACTACGGACAGGGAATGACGGGGAGCTGTTTTTT,CASRLRTGNDGELFF
TRBD2,medium-sized,TRBV20-1,TRBJ2-3,TGCAGTGCCAACACCGGGACTAGCGGGTGGGGTCCCGATACGCAGTATTTT,CSANTGTSGWGPDTQYF
TRBD2,few,TRBV7-2,TRBJ2-3,TGTGCCAGCAGCTACCGGACTAGCGGGAACACAGATACGCAGTATTTT,CASSYRTSGNTDTQYF
NA,NA,TRBV27,TRBJ2-3,TGTGCCAGCAGTTTCGGACAGAATACGCAGTATTTT,CASSFGQNTQYF
NA,few,TRBV20-1,TRBJ2-1,TGCAGTGCTAATCCAGGGGTGGGGTATGAGCAGTTCTTC,CSANPGVGYEQFF
TRBD1,few,TRBV19,TRBJ1-1,TGTGCCAGTAGTCTACGGGACAGGCCATCCACTGAAGCTTTCTTT,CASSLRDRPSTEAFF
NA,NA,TRBV12-3/TRBV12-4,TRBJ2-1,TGTGCCAGCAGGGAACGGGACGGCTCCTACAATGAGCAGTTCTTC,CASRERDGSYNEQFF
NA,NA,TRBV5-1,TRBJ1-1,TGCGCCAGCAGCTTGGAGGCAGGTATGAACACTGAAGCTTTCTTT,CASSLEAGMNTEAFF
NA,few,TRBV6-5,TRBJ2-5,TGTGCCAGCAGTTACTCCTTCCCAGCCGGGGCGGAAGAGACCCAGTACTTC,CASSYSFPAGAEETQYF
TRBD1,NA,TRBV24-1,TRBJ2-7,TGTGCCACCAGGGGGACAGATTACGAGCAGTACTTC,CATRGTDYEQYF
TRBD2,many,TRBV9,TRBJ2-3,TGTGCCAGCAGCGGCGCTAGCGGGAGGAGCACAGATACGCAGTATTTT,CASSGASGRSTDTQYF
TRBD1,few,TRBV2,TRBJ2-1,TGTGCCAGCAGGACCGGGACAGGGGTTCATGAGCAGTTCTTC,CASRTGTGVHEQFF
NA,many,TRBV20-1,TRBJ1-2,TGCAGTGCTAGTCGGCAGAGAGCTAACTATGGCTACACCTTC,CSASRQRANYGYTF
NA,many,TRBV5-1,TRBJ1-2,TGCGCCAGCAGCTTCGCGCAGGCTAACTATGGCTACACCTTC,CASSFAQANYGYTF
NA,many,TRBV25-1,TRBJ1-2,TGTGCCAGCAGTCACGGCAGGGCACCCTATGGCTACACCTTC,CASSHGRAPYGYTF
NA,few,TRBV11-3,TRBJ2-6,TGTGCCAGCAGATCAGGAGCTGGGGCCAACGTCCTGACTTTC,CASRSGAGANVLTF
TRBD2,few,TRBV11-2,TRBJ2-5,TGTGCCAGCAGCCCTCGAACTAGCGGGAGGGGAACCGAGACCCAGTACTTC,CASSPRTSGRGTETQYF
NA,many,TRBV15,TRBJ1-1,TGTGCCACCAGCAGAGCCACAGGGTCCGAAGCTTTCTTT,CATSRATGSEAFF